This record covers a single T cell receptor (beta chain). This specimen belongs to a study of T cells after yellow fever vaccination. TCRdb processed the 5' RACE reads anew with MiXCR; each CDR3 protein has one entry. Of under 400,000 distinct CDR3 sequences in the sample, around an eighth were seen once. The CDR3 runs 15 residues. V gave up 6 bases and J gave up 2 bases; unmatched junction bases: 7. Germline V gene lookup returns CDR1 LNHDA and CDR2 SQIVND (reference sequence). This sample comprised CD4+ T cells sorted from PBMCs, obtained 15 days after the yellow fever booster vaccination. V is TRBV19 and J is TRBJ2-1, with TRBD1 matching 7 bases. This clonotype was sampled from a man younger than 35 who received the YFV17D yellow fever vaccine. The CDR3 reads CASRIRGIPYNEQFF. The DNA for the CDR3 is TGTGCCAGTAGGATCAGGGGGATACCCTACAATGAGCAGTTCTTC.